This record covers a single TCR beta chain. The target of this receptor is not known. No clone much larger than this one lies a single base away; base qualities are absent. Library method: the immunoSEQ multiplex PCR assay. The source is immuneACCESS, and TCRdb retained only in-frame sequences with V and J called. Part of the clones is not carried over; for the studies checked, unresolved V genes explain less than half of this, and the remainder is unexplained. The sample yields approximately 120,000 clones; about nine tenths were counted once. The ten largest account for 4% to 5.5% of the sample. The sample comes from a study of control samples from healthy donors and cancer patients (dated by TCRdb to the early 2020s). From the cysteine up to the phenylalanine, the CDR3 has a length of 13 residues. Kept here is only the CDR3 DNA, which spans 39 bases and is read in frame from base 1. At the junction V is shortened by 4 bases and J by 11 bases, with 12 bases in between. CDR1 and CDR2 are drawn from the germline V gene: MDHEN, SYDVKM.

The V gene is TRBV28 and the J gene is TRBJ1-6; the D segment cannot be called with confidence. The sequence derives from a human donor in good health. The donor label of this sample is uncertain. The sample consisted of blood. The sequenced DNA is TGTGCCAGCAGTTATGGGGTGGAAACACCCCTCCACTTT. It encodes CASSYGVETPLHF. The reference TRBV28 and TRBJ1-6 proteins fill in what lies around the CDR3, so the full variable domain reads DVKVTQSSRYLVKRTGEKVFLECVQDMDHENMFWYRQDPGLGLRLIYFSYDVKMKEKGDIPEGYSVSREKKERFSLILESASTNQTSMYLCASSYGVETPLHFGNGTRLTVT.